This T cell receptor (beta chain) stems from a study of PD-L1 blockade in urothelial cancer (TCRdb year 2017). The study in broad terms: Every patient began therapy in the mid-2010s and was given atezolizumab 1,200 mg intravenously every 3 weeks. About 90% of the roughly 30 patients were identified as males with urothelial cancer of bladder origin, and a prior smoking history was reported by 18 of 29 patients. An ECOG performance status of 0 or 1 was recorded for the patients, and 0 to 3 prior chemotherapy regimens had been received by the patients. Blood samples were analyzed 3 weeks after the start of treatment (second dose) and 6 weeks after the start of treatment. Blood samples gave a median of around 140,000 T cells and approximately 80,000 unique TCRs, with a median clonality of 0.080. Somatic, immune and clinical correlates of response to PD-L1 blockade with atezolizumab in urothelial cancer were the focus of an exploratory multi-omic analysis. Pretreatment tumor samples, along with matched peripheral blood collected serially before and after atezolizumab treatment, underwent TCR sequencing. Progression-free survival longer than 6 months counted as durable clinical benefit, and TCR features were additionally tested against both progression-free and overall survival. Whole exome sequencing and RNA sequencing of pretreatment tumors were performed alongside TCR sequencing in the same patients. Nine patients reached durable clinical benefit, while roughly 22 patients did not. Under 30 patients had pretreatment blood TCR-seq, some 25 had at least one posttreatment blood collection, and some 25 had tumor TCR-seq. General study outcomes and caveats: A pretreatment peripheral blood TCR clonality below the median was linked to improved progression-free and overall survival. Because of the small sample size (n ≈ 30) and the many exploratory analyses performed, the results are intended to be regarded as hypothesis-generating. Patients with durable benefit showed greater expansion of tumor-associated TCR clones in peripheral blood 3 weeks after starting treatment (n of about 22, p = 0.022).

Concerning this clone: What this receptor recognizes is not known. No qualities accompany the bases; no much larger clone lies one base away.

A total of roughly 31 patients with locally advanced or metastatic urothelial carcinoma, treated at Memorial Sloan Kettering on a trial protocol, made up the cohort. Peripheral blood mononuclear cells were collected from each patient pretreatment and during treatment, giving between 1 and 8 total time points per patient. The Qiagen DNeasy Blood extraction kit was used to purify genomic DNA from total PBMCs and tumor samples. PBMCs were collected pretreatment and during treatment and were isolated and stored as previously described. Each PCR received spiked-in synthetic TCR analog templates so that absolute template abundance could be estimated from read counts. TCRbeta CDR3 regions were amplified from genomic DNA with bias-controlled V and J gene primers using the immunoSEQ assay. Sequencing of rearranged TCRbeta segments was performed at approximately 20X coverage. The paper's data handling went like this. Sequencing errors were corrected by clustering and CDR3s were annotated against IMGT to assign V, D and J genes. Out-of-frame and stop-codon sequences were excluded, and only productive TCRbeta rearrangements were used in downstream analyses. To compute clonality, Shannon entropy was normalized by the log of the number of unique productive sequences and then subtracted from one. Fisher's exact test with Benjamini-Hochberg correction, at a threshold of adjusted p below 0.01, was used to find clones that differed between time points or between blood and tumor. TCRdb stores this immuneACCESS table with in-frame sequences only. Part of the clones is absent; in the studies checked, under half of the shortfall reflects unresolved V genes, and no reason is known for the rest. The D gene and trimming were derived from the DNA, and the V and J assignments and clone size from that table. Counted in this sample were about 100,000 clones; roughly nine tenths of them appeared once. Just over 0.9% of the sample is in the top ten clones.

There are 14 amino acids in the CDR3, from cysteine to phenylalanine inclusive. Solely the CDR3 DNA is kept, with 42 bases framed from the first base. V was cut back by 9 bases and J by 1 base, leaving a gap of 15 bases between them. As encoded in the germline V gene, CDR1 is MNHNS while CDR2 is SASEGT. The starting material was PBMCs, obtained around atezolizumab (anti-PD-L1) treatment. This clonotype was obtained from a woman aged 80 or over with urothelial cancer. This receptor chain uses TRBV6-1 and TRBJ1-1; the D segment could be TRBD1, given 6 matching bases. Here the CDR3 is given as CASRPGVGNTEAFF. The sequenced DNA: TGTGCCAGTCGGCCAGGGGTGGGGAACACTGAAGCTTTCTTT.